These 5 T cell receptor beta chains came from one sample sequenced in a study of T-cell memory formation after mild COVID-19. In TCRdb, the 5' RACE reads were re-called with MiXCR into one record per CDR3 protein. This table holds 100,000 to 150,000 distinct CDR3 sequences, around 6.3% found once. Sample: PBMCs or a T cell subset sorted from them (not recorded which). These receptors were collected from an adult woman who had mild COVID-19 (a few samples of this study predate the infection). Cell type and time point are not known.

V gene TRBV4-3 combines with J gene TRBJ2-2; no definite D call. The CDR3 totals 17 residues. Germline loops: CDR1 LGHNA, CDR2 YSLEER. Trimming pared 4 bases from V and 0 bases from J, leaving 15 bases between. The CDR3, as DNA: TGCGCCAGCAGCCCTCGAAGTCCTAGGGCGAACACCGGGGAGCTGTTTTTT. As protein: CASSPRSPRANTGELFF.

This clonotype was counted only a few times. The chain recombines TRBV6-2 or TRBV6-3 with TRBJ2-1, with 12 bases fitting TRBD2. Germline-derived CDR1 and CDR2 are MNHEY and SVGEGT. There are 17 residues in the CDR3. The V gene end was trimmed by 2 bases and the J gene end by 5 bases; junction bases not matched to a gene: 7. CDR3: CASSYPTSGSFHNEQFF. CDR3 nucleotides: TGTGCCAGCAGTTACCCGACTAGCGGGAGTTTCCACAATGAGCAGTTCTTC.

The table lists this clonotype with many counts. The CDR3 loop is CATTSGTTNQYGAKNIQYF. CDR3 nucleotides: TGTGCCACCACCTCCGGGACCACCAACCAGTACGGGGCCAAAAACATTCAGTACTTC. The chain carries TRBV24-1 and TRBJ2-4; possibly TRBD1 or TRBD2 for D (5 bases each). The germline gives CDR1 KGHDR, CDR2 SFDVKD. The CDR3 covers 19 residues. V was shortened by 8 bases and J by 1 base, with 26 bases between the two germline ends.

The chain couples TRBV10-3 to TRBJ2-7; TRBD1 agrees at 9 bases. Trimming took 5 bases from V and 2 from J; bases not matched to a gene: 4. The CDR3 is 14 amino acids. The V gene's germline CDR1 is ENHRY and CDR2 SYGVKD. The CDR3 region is CAISSRTGAYEQYF. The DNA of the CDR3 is TGTGCCATCAGTTCACGGACAGGGGCCTACGAGCAGTACTTC.

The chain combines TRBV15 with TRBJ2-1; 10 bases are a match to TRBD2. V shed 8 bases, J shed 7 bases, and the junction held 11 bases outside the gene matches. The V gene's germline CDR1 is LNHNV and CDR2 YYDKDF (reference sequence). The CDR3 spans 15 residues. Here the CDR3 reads CATARAGGPGNEQFF. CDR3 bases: TGTGCCACCGCCCGAGCGGGGGGGCCTGGGAATGAGCAGTTCTTC.